This TCR beta chain was identified in a study of T cell responses to AZD1222 COVID-19 vaccine. The study's findings and limits: Baseline testing showed seropositivity in only a handful of AZD1222 recipients. Once two AZD1222 doses were given, Spike-specific TCR breadth and depth went up. The span of vaccine-associated CD4 TCRs extended across spike, with dominance at 160-218 and 743-854.

Generated by immunoSEQ multiplex PCR, the TCRdb table keeps only in-frame clones and is missing some. The sample contains roughly 110,000 clones, approximately 90% of which appear only once. V lost 2 bases and J lost 5, with 5 bases in between. Per germline, CDR1 PRHDT and CDR2 FYEKMQ (reference sequence). This CDR3 comprises 12 residues. Note on this clone: The antigen is not known.

The material was peripheral blood, obtained on day 0 of AZD1222 vaccination. The chain combines TRBV13 with TRBJ2-3; D is undetermined. The origin of this receptor is an adult in good health. CDR3 amino acids: CASSLQEDTQYF. The CDR3 bases are TGTGCCAGCAGCTTACAGGAAGATACGCAGTATTTT.